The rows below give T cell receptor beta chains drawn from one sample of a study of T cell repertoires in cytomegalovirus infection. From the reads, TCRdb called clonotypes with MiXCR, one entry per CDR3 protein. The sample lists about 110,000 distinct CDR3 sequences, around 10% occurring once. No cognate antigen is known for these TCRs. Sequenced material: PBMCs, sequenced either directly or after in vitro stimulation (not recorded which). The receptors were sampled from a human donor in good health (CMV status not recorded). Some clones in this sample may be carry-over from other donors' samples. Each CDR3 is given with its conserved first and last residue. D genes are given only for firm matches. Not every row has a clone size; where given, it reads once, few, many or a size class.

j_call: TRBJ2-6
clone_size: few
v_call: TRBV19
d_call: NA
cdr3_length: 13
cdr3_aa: CASSGKGANVLTF
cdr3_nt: TGTGCCAGTAGCGGGAAAGGGGCCAACGTCCTGACTTTC

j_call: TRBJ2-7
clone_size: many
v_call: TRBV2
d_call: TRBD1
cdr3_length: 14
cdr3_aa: CASRPGQGYYEQYF
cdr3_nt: TGTGCCAGCAGGCCGGGACAGGGCTACTACGAGCAGTACTTC

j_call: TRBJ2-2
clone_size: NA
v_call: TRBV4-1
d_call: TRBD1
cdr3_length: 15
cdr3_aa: CASSLRQGATGELFF
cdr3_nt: TGCGCCAGCAGCCTTAGACAGGGGGCCACCGGGGAGCTGTTTTTT

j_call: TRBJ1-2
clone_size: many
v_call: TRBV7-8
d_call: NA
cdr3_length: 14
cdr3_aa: CASSRRGSNYGYTF
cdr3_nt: TGTGCCAGCAGCCGCAGGGGCTCAAACTATGGCTACACCTTC

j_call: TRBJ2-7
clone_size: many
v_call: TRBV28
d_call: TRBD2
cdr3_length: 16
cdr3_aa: CASSLPYRGLANEQYF
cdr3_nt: TGTGCCAGCAGCCTGCCCTACAGGGGACTAGCGAACGAGCAGTACTTC

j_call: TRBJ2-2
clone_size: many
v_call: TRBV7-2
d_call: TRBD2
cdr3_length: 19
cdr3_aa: CASSLGLAGVLWNTGELFF
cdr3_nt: TGTGCCAGCAGCTTAGGACTAGCGGGAGTCCTATGGAACACCGGGGAGCTGTTTTTT

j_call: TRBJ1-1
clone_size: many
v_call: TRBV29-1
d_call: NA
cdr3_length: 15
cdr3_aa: CSVEDPSTGLVVAFF
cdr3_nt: TGCAGCGTTGAAGATCCCAGCACAGGGCTTGTCGTCGCTTTCTTT

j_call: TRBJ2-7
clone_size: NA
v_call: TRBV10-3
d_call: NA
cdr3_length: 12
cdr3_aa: CAISGQGDEQYF
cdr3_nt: TGTGCCATCAGTGGCCAGGGTGACGAGCAGTACTTC

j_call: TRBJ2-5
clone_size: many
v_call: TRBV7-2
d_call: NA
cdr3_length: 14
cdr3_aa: CASSPRASRETQYF
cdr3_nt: TGTGCCAGCAGCCCCCGGGCTTCTAGGGAGACCCAGTACTTC

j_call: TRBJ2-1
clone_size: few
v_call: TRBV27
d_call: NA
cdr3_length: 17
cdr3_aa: CASSLSQRPLLSNEQFF
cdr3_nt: TGTGCCAGCAGTTTATCCCAGAGGCCGCTTTTAAGCAATGAGCAGTTCTTC

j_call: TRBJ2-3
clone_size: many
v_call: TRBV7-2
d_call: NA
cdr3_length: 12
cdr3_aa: CASSTTGDTQYF
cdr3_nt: TGTGCCAGCAGCACCACGGGAGATACGCAGTATTTT

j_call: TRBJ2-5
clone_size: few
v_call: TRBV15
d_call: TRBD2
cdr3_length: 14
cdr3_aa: CATGAVREGETQYF
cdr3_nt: TGTGCCACCGGAGCTGTGCGGGAGGGGGAGACCCAGTACTTC

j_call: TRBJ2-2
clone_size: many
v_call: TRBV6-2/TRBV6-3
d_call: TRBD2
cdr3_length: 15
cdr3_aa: CASISAGTNTGELFF
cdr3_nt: TGTGCCAGCATATCAGCGGGAACGAACACCGGGGAGCTGTTTTTT

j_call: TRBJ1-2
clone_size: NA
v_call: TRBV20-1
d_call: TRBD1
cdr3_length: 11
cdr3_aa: CSAQTGDGYTF
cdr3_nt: TGCAGCGCCCAGACAGGGGATGGCTACACCTTC

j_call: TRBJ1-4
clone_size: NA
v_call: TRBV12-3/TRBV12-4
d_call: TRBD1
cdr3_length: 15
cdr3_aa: CASSNTGTGAEKLFF
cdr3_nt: TGTGCCAGCTCGAACACCGGGACAGGGGCTGAAAAACTGTTTTTT

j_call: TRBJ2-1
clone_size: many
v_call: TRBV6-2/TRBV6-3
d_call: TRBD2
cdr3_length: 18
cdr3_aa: CASSVGLAGGDSYNEQFF
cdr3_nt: TGTGCCAGCAGTGTCGGACTAGCGGGAGGTGACTCCTACAATGAGCAGTTCTTC

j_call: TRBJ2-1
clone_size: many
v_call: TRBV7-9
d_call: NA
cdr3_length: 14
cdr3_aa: CASSYWALNDEQFF
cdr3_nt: TGTGCCAGCAGCTATTGGGCCCTGAACGACGAGCAGTTCTTC

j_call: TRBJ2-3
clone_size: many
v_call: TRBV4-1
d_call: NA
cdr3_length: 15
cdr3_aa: CASSQGSSLGDTQYF
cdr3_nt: TGCGCCAGCAGCCAAGGGTCATCTTTGGGGGATACGCAGTATTTT

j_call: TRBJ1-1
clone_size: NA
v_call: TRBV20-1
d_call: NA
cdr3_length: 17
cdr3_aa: CSARTSSVNPMNTEAFF
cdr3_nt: TGCAGTGCTAGGACCTCTTCAGTGAACCCTATGAACACTGAAGCTTTCTTT

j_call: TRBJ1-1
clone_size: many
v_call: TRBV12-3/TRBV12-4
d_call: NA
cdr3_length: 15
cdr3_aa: CASSLNRVKNTEAFF
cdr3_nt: TGTGCCAGCAGTCTGAACAGGGTTAAGAACACTGAAGCTTTCTTT

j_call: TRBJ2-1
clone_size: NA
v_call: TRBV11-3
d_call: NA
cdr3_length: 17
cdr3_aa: CASSLLPGLGSYNEQFF
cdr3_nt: TGTGCCAGCAGCTTATTACCAGGGCTCGGGTCCTACAATGAGCAGTTCTTC

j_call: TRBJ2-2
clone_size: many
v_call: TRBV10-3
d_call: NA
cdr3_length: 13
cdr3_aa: CAIRGTASGELFF
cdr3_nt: TGTGCCATCCGGGGGACAGCTAGCGGGGAGCTGTTTTTT

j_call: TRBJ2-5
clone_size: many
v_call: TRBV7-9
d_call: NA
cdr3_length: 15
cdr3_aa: CASSLFSTYQETQYF
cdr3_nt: TGTGCCAGCAGCTTATTCTCGACGTACCAAGAGACCCAGTACTTC

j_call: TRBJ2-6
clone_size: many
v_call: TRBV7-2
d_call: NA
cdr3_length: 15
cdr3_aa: CASSLEHAGANVLTF
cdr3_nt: TGTGCCAGCAGCCTAGAACACGCTGGGGCCAACGTCCTGACTTTC

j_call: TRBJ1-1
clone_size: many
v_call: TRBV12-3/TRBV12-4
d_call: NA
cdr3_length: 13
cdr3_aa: CASSLGAGREAFF
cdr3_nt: TGTGCCAGCAGTTTAGGGGCAGGGCGTGAAGCTTTCTTT

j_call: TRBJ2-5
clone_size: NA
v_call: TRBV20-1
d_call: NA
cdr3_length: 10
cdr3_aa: CSAYKETQYF
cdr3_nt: TGCAGTGCTTATAAAGAGACCCAGTACTTC

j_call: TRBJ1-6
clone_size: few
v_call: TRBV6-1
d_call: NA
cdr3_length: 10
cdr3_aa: CASLSGALHF
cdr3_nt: TGTGCCAGCTTGAGCGGGGCCCTCCACTTT

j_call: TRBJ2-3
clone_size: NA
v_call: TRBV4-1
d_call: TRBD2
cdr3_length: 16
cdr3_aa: CASSPELAIGTDTQYF
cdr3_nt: TGCGCCAGCAGCCCAGAACTAGCGATTGGCACAGATACGCAGTATTTT

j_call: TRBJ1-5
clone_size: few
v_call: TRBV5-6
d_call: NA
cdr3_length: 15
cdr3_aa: CASSYSGGGNQPQHF
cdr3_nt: TGTGCCAGCAGCTATAGCGGGGGCGGCAATCAGCCCCAGCATTTT

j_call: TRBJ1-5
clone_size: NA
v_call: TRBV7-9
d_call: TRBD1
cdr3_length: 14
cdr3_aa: CASSLTGDNQPQHF
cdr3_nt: TGTGCCAGCAGCTTGACAGGGGACAATCAGCCCCAGCATTTT

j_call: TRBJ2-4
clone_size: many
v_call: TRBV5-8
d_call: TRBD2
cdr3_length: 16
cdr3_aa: CASSLSSGRPLDIQYF
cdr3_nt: TGTGCCAGCAGCTTGAGTAGCGGGAGGCCCCTGGACATTCAGTACTTC

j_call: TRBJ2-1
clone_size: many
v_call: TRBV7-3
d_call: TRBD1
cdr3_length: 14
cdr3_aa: CASSFGQGNYEQFF
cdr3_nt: TGTGCCAGCAGCTTCGGACAGGGTAATTATGAGCAGTTCTTC

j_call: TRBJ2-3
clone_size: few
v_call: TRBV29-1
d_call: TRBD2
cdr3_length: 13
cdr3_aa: CSVELAGTDTQYF
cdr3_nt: TGCAGCGTTGAACTAGCGGGCACAGATACGCAGTATTTT

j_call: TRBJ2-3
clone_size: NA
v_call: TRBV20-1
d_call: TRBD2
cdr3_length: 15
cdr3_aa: CSARDPSGVTDTQYF
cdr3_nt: TGCAGTGCTAGAGATCCTAGCGGGGTAACAGATACGCAGTATTTT

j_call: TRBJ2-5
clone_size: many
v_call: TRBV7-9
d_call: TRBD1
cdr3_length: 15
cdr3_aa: CASSRRTGVTETQYF
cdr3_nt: TGTGCCAGCAGCCGGCGGACAGGGGTTACAGAGACCCAGTACTTC

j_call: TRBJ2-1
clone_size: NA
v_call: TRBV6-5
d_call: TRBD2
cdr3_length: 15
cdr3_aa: CASSPRLAGRNEQFF
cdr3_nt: TGTGCCAGCAGCCCTAGACTAGCGGGTCGCAATGAGCAGTTCTTC

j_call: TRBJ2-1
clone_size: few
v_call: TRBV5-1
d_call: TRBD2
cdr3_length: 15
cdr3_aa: CASSLALAGDGEQFF
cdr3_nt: TGCGCCAGCAGCTTGGCCCTAGCGGGAGACGGTGAGCAGTTCTTC

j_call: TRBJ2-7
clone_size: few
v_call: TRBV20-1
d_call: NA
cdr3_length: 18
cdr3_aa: CSARPPTGLFQSSYEQYF
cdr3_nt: TGCAGTGCTAGACCCCCGACAGGATTATTTCAGAGCTCCTACGAGCAGTACTTC

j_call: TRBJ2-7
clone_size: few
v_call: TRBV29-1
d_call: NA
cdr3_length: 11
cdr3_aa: CSVAQPGEQYF
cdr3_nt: TGCAGCGTTGCACAGCCGGGCGAGCAGTACTTC